This T cell receptor (beta chain) was documented in a study of blood T cell repertoires in COVID-19. The CDR3 runs 13 residues. Germline V gene data show CDR1 as KGHDR and CDR2 as SFDVKD. The V segment lost 9 bases and the J segment 0 bases; nucleotides outside the gene matches: 4. Using immunoSEQ multiplex PCR, the repertoire was profiled, and TCRdb retains in-frame clones only, with some absent. Seen here are some 230,000 clones, approximately 80% observed once, and the top ten hold around 7.2%. The clonotype comes from a woman between 45 and 65 years old with acute or convalescent COVID-19. V and J are TRBV24-1 and TRBJ2-7, with TRBD2 identical over 7 bases. The sample consisted of peripheral blood. Here the CDR3 reads CATRAGSSYEQYF. The CDR3 nucleotides read TGTGCCACCCGAGCGGGAAGCTCCTACGAGCAGTACTTC.